The rows below give T cell receptor beta chains drawn from one sample of a study of blood T cell repertoires in COVID-19. TCRdb's copy holds only in-frame clones and misses some; the assay was immunoSEQ multiplex PCR. The profile covers 270,000 or so clones, with roughly 87% appearing a single time and about an eighth taken by the ten largest. Sequenced: peripheral blood. The receptor source for this set is a human donor in a cohort sampled during active COVID-19. CDR3s include the opening cysteine and the closing phenylalanine or tryptophan. The order of the fields is CDR3 DNA, CDR3 protein, D gene, J gene, V gene, clone size. A D gene is named only where the DNA matches it firmly. The size of a clone is reported for some rows only, either as once, few or many, or as a class for expanded clones.

cdr3_nt: TGTGCCAGCAGCAATGACAGACCTGAGACCCAGTACTTC
cdr3_aa: CASSNDRPETQYF
d_call: .
j_call: TRBJ2-5
v_call: TRBV5-6
clone_size: .

cdr3_nt: TGTGCCAGCAGGGGGGGACTAGTAGATACGCAGTATTTT
cdr3_aa: CASRGGLVDTQYF
d_call: TRBD2
j_call: TRBJ2-3
v_call: TRBV7-8
clone_size: .

cdr3_nt: TGTGCCAGCAGGGGGGCAGGTGATAATTCACCCCTCCACTTT
cdr3_aa: CASRGAGDNSPLHF
d_call: .
j_call: TRBJ1-6
v_call: TRBV6-4
clone_size: once

cdr3_nt: TGTGCCAGTAGTATAACTCCCCAAAATACGCAGTATTTT
cdr3_aa: CASSITPQNTQYF
d_call: .
j_call: TRBJ2-3
v_call: TRBV19
clone_size: once

cdr3_nt: TGTGCCAGCAGTGCTGGGACAGGTCTCTCTGGGGCCAACGTCCTGACTTTC
cdr3_aa: CASSAGTGLSGANVLTF
d_call: TRBD1
j_call: TRBJ2-6
v_call: TRBV2
clone_size: .

cdr3_nt: TGCGCCAGCAGCTTGGGATTAGAGTCACCCCTCCACTTT
cdr3_aa: CASSLGLESPLHF
d_call: .
j_call: TRBJ1-6
v_call: TRBV5-1
clone_size: .

cdr3_nt: TGTGCCAGCTCTCAGCGGCAGGGGGCGCAAAGCACAGATACGCAGTATTTT
cdr3_aa: CASSQRQGAQSTDTQYF
d_call: TRBD1
j_call: TRBJ2-3
v_call: TRBV18
clone_size: .

cdr3_nt: TGTGCCAGCAGTTCAGGGGGGCATAGCAATCAGCCCCAGCATTTT
cdr3_aa: CASSSGGHSNQPQHF
d_call: TRBD1
j_call: TRBJ1-5
v_call: TRBV6-6
clone_size: .

cdr3_nt: TGTGCCAGCAGCCGCGGGATCCCAGATACGCAGTATTTT
cdr3_aa: CASSRGIPDTQYF
d_call: .
j_call: TRBJ2-3
v_call: TRBV7-8
clone_size: .

cdr3_nt: TGTGCCAGCAGCGCGGGACTAGCGGGACCCACCGGGGAGCTGTTTTTT
cdr3_aa: CASSAGLAGPTGELFF
d_call: TRBD2
j_call: TRBJ2-2
v_call: TRBV7-6
clone_size: .

cdr3_nt: TGTGCCAGCAGCGATAGCGGAAACACCGGGGAGCTGTTTTTT
cdr3_aa: CASSDSGNTGELFF
d_call: .
j_call: TRBJ2-2
v_call: TRBV6-5
clone_size: many

cdr3_nt: TGTGCCAGCAGTTTTAGGGGCGGGGAGCTGTTTTTT
cdr3_aa: CASSFRGGELFF
d_call: .
j_call: TRBJ2-2
v_call: TRBV27
clone_size: .

cdr3_nt: TGCGCCAGCAGCTTCAGCGGGACCATGAAAGAGACCCAGTACTTC
cdr3_aa: CASSFSGTMKETQYF
d_call: TRBD2
j_call: TRBJ2-5
v_call: TRBV5-1
clone_size: .

cdr3_nt: TGTGCCAGCAGCAAGATGGGTGAGAGGGAGGAGCTGTTTTTT
cdr3_aa: CASSKMGEREELFF
d_call: .
j_call: TRBJ2-2
v_call: TRBV11-2
clone_size: few

cdr3_nt: TGCGCCAGCAGCGCTAGGGCGGGCATCTACAATGAGCAGTTCTTC
cdr3_aa: CASSARAGIYNEQFF
d_call: .
j_call: TRBJ2-1
v_call: TRBV5-1
clone_size: .

cdr3_nt: TGTGCCAGCAGCTTAGACAGAACCTACGAGCAGTACTTC
cdr3_aa: CASSLDRTYEQYF
d_call: .
j_call: TRBJ2-7
v_call: TRBV7-9
clone_size: once

cdr3_nt: TGCGCCAGCAGTACAGGTAACACTGAAGCTTTCTTT
cdr3_aa: CASSTGNTEAFF
d_call: .
j_call: TRBJ1-1
v_call: TRBV5-1
clone_size: .

cdr3_nt: TGTGCCAGCAGCCTCCCTAGCGTTCATGGGGACGAGCAGTACTTC
cdr3_aa: CASSLPSVHGDEQYF
d_call: .
j_call: TRBJ2-7
v_call: TRBV7-9
clone_size: few

cdr3_nt: TGTGCCAGCAGCCAACGGACTAGCGGGACCTCCTACGAGCAGTACTTC
cdr3_aa: CASSQRTSGTSYEQYF
d_call: TRBD2
j_call: TRBJ2-7
v_call: TRBV16
clone_size: .

cdr3_nt: TGTGCCAGCAGCTCTGGGCGGGGAACTACCTACGAGCAGTACTTC
cdr3_aa: CASSSGRGTTYEQYF
d_call: .
j_call: TRBJ2-7
v_call: TRBV7-2
clone_size: .

cdr3_nt: TGTGCCAGCAGCGCCTACGACAGGGGCCCCGGGGAGCTGTTTTTT
cdr3_aa: CASSAYDRGPGELFF
d_call: TRBD1
j_call: TRBJ2-2
v_call: TRBV6-4
clone_size: once

cdr3_nt: TGTGCCAGTAGTCAGGTCGGACTAGCGGGAGGGGGCTCTGGGGCCAACGTCCTGACTTTC
cdr3_aa: CASSQVGLAGGGSGANVLTF
d_call: TRBD2
j_call: TRBJ2-6
v_call: TRBV19
clone_size: .

cdr3_nt: TGTGCCAGCAGGGGACAGGGGGGAGGTTCACCCCTCCACTTT
cdr3_aa: CASRGQGGGSPLHF
d_call: TRBD1
j_call: TRBJ1-6
v_call: TRBV6-5
clone_size: few

cdr3_nt: TGTGCCAGTAGTGCGGGAGGGGGTTTTGAGCAGTTCTTC
cdr3_aa: CASSAGGGFEQFF
d_call: TRBD2
j_call: TRBJ2-1
v_call: TRBV19
clone_size: .

cdr3_nt: TGTGCCAGCAGCCTAGGACGGGGAGAGACCCAGTACTTC
cdr3_aa: CASSLGRGETQYF
d_call: .
j_call: TRBJ2-5
v_call: TRBV7-2
clone_size: once

cdr3_nt: TGCGCCAGCAGCTCCGCCGGTTTTGCCGTCGAAACAGGGGGACCGTCCTATGGCTACACCTTC
cdr3_aa: CASSSAGFAVETGGPSYGYTF
d_call: TRBD1
j_call: TRBJ1-2
v_call: TRBV5-1
clone_size: .

cdr3_nt: TGTGCCAGCAGCACGACATTAGGGGGGGGTACCTACGAGCAGTACTTC
cdr3_aa: CASSTTLGGGTYEQYF
d_call: .
j_call: TRBJ2-7
v_call: TRBV7-2
clone_size: .

cdr3_nt: TGTGCCAGCAGTCCGGACCAGCATCCAGGGGGTTCCTACGAGCAGTACTTC
cdr3_aa: CASSPDQHPGGSYEQYF
d_call: TRBD1
j_call: TRBJ2-7
v_call: TRBV27
clone_size: .

cdr3_nt: TGTGCCAGCAGTTATGACAGTACCTACAATGAGCAGTTCTTC
cdr3_aa: CASSYDSTYNEQFF
d_call: .
j_call: TRBJ2-1
v_call: TRBV6-2/TRBV6-3
clone_size: .

cdr3_nt: TGTGCCAGCTCACCCGGACAGGGGCGGAATGGCTACACCTTC
cdr3_aa: CASSPGQGRNGYTF
d_call: TRBD1
j_call: TRBJ1-2
v_call: TRBV18
clone_size: .

cdr3_nt: TGTGCCAGCAGTCCAGCGGGAGGCCCGCAGTTCTTC
cdr3_aa: CASSPAGGPQFF
d_call: TRBD2
j_call: TRBJ2-1
v_call: TRBV27
clone_size: .

cdr3_nt: TGTGCCTCCCGGACTAGCCGAGACTCCTACGAGCAGTACTTC
cdr3_aa: CASRTSRDSYEQYF
d_call: TRBD2
j_call: TRBJ2-7
v_call: TRBV3-1/TRBV3-2
clone_size: once

cdr3_nt: TGTGCCATCAGTGGTGCGGGCAGGACCTACGAGCAGTACTTC
cdr3_aa: CAISGAGRTYEQYF
d_call: .
j_call: TRBJ2-7
v_call: TRBV10-3
clone_size: .

cdr3_nt: TGTGCCAGCAGTCGACAGGGGTTGGGCCAAGAGACCCAGTACTTC
cdr3_aa: CASSRQGLGQETQYF
d_call: TRBD1
j_call: TRBJ2-5
v_call: TRBV2
clone_size: .

cdr3_nt: TGTGCTAGTGGTTTGGGCCTCGTAGAGGGATGGGTGAATGAGCAGTTCTTC
cdr3_aa: CASGLGLVEGWVNEQFF
d_call: .
j_call: TRBJ2-1
v_call: TRBV12-5
clone_size: .

cdr3_nt: TGCGCCAGCAGCTTAGGTCCGAGCGGCAATCAGCCCCAGCATTTT
cdr3_aa: CASSLGPSGNQPQHF
d_call: .
j_call: TRBJ1-5
v_call: TRBV5-1
clone_size: .

cdr3_nt: TGTGCCAGCAGTTACGCGACAGAGTCCTATGGCTACACCTTC
cdr3_aa: CASSYATESYGYTF
d_call: .
j_call: TRBJ1-2
v_call: TRBV6-5
clone_size: .

cdr3_nt: TGTGCCAGCAGTGAAGCTACAGGGGGCGTTGGAGATACGCAGTATTTT
cdr3_aa: CASSEATGGVGDTQYF
d_call: TRBD1
j_call: TRBJ2-3
v_call: TRBV6-1
clone_size: .

cdr3_nt: TGCGCCAGCAGCTACCGTCCCCTAGCGGGAGGCGAGGAGGGCACAGATACGCAGTATTTT
cdr3_aa: CASSYRPLAGGEEGTDTQYF
d_call: TRBD2
j_call: TRBJ2-3
v_call: TRBV5-1
clone_size: .

cdr3_nt: TGTGCCAGCAGCTTACGTAGGGACGGGAGTGATACGCAGTATTTT
cdr3_aa: CASSLRRDGSDTQYF
d_call: .
j_call: TRBJ2-3
v_call: TRBV11-2
clone_size: .

cdr3_nt: TGCAGCGTTTCAAAAGCGGGAGGGCCGAATGAGCAGTTCTTC
cdr3_aa: CSVSKAGGPNEQFF
d_call: TRBD2
j_call: TRBJ2-1
v_call: TRBV29-1
clone_size: .

cdr3_nt: TGCAGCGTAACGACTAGCGGGCGAACAGATACGCAGTATTTT
cdr3_aa: CSVTTSGRTDTQYF
d_call: TRBD2
j_call: TRBJ2-3
v_call: TRBV29-1
clone_size: .

cdr3_nt: TGCGCCAGCAATGACCAGGGTACAGATACGCAGTATTTT
cdr3_aa: CASNDQGTDTQYF
d_call: .
j_call: TRBJ2-3
v_call: TRBV4-1
clone_size: .

cdr3_nt: TGTGCCAGCAGTTACCCCCCCGGCTACGAGCAGTACTTC
cdr3_aa: CASSYPPGYEQYF
d_call: .
j_call: TRBJ2-7
v_call: TRBV6-5
clone_size: .

cdr3_nt: TGTGCCAGCAGTGAATTGGCAGGGATGAATAATTCACCCCTCCACTTT
cdr3_aa: CASSELAGMNNSPLHF
d_call: .
j_call: TRBJ1-6
v_call: TRBV6-1
clone_size: few

cdr3_nt: TGCGCCAGCAGCTTGGGGCAGGTAGAAGATTACAATGAGCAGTTCTTC
cdr3_aa: CASSLGQVEDYNEQFF
d_call: .
j_call: TRBJ2-1
v_call: TRBV5-1
clone_size: .

cdr3_nt: TGTGCCAGCAGCTTGCCGGGACAGACAAATTCACCCCTCCACTTT
cdr3_aa: CASSLPGQTNSPLHF
d_call: TRBD1
j_call: TRBJ1-6
v_call: TRBV13
clone_size: .